This TCR beta chain stems from a study of regulatory and conventional T cells in RAG deficiency. Study results and limitations: Omenn patients showed >85% Treg-Tconv overlap and shorter CDR3 lengths.

Regulatory T cells were sorted from blood as CD4+ CD25-high CD127-low cells. A word on this clone: Its antigen remains unidentified.

Measured with immunoSEQ multiplex PCR; TCRdb has only the in-frame clones, and not every one. The table records tens of thousands of clones, 90% to 95% of them present only once. CDR3 length equals 16 residues. Per the germline V gene, CDR1 is SGHRS and CDR2 is YFSETQ. V shed 3 bases and J 5 bases; nucleotides not matched to a gene: 7. The same sample was also studied in work on regulatory T cells. That source reports: Amplification used 52 TRBV primers and 13 TRBJ primers.

The chain employs TRBV5-1 and TRBJ2-3; TRBD2 agrees at 12 bases. Material: Tregs sorted from blood. This TCR was sampled from a human donor in good health. The CDR3 DNA is TGCGCCAGCAGCTCTAGCGGGGGGGCCTTGAAAGATACGCAGTATTTT. Protein sequence: CASSSSGGALKDTQYF. The full variable domain, completed using reference TRBV5-1 and TRBJ2-3, is KAGVTQTPRYLIKTRGQQVTLSCSPISGHRSVSWYQQTPGQGLQFLFEYFSETQRNKGNFPGRFSGRQFSNSRSEMNVSTLELGDSALYLCASSSSGGALKDTQYFGPGTRLTVL.